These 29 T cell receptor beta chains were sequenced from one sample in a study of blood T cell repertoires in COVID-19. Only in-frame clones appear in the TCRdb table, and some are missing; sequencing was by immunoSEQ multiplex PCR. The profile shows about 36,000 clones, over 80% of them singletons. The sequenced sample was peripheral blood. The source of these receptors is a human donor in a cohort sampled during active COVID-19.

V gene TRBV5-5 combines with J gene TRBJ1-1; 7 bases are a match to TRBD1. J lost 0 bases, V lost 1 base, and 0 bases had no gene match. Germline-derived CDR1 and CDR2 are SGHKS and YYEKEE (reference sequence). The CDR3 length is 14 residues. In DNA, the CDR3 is TGTGCCAGCAGCTTGCAGGGGGTGAACACTGAAGCTTTCTTT. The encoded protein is CASSLQGVNTEAFF.

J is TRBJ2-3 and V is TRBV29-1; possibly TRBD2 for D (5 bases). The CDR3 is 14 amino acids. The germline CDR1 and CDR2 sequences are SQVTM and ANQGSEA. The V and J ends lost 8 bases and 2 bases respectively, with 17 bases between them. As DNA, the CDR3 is TGCAGCTCCCCGGACTCATTGAACACAGATACGCAGTATTTT. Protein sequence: CSSPDSLNTDTQYF.

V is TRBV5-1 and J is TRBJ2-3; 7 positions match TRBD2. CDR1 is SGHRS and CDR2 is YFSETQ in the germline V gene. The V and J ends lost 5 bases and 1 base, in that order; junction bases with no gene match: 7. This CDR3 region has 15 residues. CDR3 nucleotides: TGCGCCAGCAGGGGGTCAGCGGGGCGCACAGATACGCAGTATTTT. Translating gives CASRGSAGRTDTQYF.

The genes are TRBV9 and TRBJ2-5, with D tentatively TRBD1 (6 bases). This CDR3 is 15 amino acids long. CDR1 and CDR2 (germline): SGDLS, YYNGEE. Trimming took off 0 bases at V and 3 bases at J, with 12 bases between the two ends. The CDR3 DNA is TGTGCCAGCAGCGTAGTCAGGGCAGGGGAAGAGACCCAGTACTTC. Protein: CASSVVRAGEETQYF. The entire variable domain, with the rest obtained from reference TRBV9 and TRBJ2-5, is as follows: DSGVTQTPKHLITATGQRVTLRCSPRSGDLSVYWYQQSLDQGLQFLIQYYNGEERAKGNILERFSAQQFPDLHSELNLSSLELGDSALYFCASSVVRAGEETQYFGPGTRLLVL.

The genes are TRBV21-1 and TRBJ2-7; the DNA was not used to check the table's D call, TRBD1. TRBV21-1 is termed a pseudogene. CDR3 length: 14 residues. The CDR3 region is CASSKGTGTYEQYF. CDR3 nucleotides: TGTGCCAGCAGCAAAGGGACAGGGACCTACGAGCAGTACTTC.

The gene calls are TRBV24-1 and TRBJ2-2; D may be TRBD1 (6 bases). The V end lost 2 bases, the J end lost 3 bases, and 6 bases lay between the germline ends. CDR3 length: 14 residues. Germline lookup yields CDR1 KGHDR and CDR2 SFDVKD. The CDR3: CATSDYRDTGELFF. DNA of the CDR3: TGTGCCACCAGTGATTACAGGGACACCGGGGAGCTGTTTTTT.

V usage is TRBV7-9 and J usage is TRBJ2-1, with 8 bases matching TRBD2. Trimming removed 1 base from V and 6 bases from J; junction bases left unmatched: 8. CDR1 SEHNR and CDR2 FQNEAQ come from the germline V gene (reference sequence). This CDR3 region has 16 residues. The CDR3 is CASSLDNGGDFNEQFF. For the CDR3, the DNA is TGTGCCAGCAGCTTAGATAACGGGGGGGATTTCAATGAGCAGTTCTTC.

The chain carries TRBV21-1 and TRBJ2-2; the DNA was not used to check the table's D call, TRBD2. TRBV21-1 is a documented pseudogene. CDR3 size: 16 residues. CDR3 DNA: TGTGCCAGCAGCAAAGGACTAGCGGAAAACACCGGGGAGCTGTTTTTT. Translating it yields CASSKGLAENTGELFF.

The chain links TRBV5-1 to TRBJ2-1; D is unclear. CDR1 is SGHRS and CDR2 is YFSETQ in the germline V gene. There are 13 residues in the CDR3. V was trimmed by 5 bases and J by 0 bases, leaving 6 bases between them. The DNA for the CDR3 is TGCGCCAGCAGGGTGAGCTCCTACAATGAGCAGTTCTTC. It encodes CASRVSSYNEQFF.

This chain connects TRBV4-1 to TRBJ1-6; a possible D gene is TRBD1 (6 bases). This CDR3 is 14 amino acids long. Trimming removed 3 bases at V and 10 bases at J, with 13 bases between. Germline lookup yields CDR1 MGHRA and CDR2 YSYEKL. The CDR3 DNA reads TGCGCCAGCAGCCAGGGGACACACGAGTCACCCCTCCACTTT. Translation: CASSQGTHESPLHF.

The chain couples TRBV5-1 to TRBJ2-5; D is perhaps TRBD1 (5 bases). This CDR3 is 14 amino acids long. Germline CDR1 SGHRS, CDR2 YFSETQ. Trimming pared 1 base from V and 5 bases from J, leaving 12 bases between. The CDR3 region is CASSLFRVTETQYF. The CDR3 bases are TGCGCCAGCAGCTTGTTCAGGGTTACGGAGACCCAGTACTTC.

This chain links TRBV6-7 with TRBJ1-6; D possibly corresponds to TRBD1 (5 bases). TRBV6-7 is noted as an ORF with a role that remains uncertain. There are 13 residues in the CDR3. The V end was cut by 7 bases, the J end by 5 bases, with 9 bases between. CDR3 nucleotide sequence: TGTGCCAGCACAGGGTCCCATAATTCACCCCTCCACTTT. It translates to CASTGSHNSPLHF.

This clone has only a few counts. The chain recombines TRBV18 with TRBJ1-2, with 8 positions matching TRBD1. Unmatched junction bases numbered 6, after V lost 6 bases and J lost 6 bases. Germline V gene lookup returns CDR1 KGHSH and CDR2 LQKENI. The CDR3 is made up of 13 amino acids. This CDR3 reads CASSQQGGNGYTF. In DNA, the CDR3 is TGTGCCAGCTCTCAACAGGGGGGGAATGGCTACACCTTC.

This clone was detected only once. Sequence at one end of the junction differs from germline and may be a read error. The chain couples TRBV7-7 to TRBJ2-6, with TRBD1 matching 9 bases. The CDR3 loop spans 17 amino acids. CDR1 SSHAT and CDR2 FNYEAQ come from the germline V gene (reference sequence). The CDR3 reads CASSLGTGHSGANVLTF. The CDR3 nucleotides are TGTGCTAGCAGCCTGGGGACAGGGCACTCTGGGGCCAACGTCCTGACTTTC.

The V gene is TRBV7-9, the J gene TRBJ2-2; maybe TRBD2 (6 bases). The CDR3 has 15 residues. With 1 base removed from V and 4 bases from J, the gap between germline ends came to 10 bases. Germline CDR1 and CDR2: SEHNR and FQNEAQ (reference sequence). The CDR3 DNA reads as TGTGCCAGCAGCTTAGATGGCGGGGCCACCGGGGAGCTGTTTTTT. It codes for CASSLDGGATGELFF.

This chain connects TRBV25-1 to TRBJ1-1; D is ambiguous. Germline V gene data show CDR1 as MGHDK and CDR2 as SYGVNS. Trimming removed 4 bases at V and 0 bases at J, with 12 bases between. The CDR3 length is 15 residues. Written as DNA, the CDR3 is TGTGCCAGCAGTGGAGCAGACAAATTGAACACTGAAGCTTTCTTT. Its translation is CASSGADKLNTEAFF.

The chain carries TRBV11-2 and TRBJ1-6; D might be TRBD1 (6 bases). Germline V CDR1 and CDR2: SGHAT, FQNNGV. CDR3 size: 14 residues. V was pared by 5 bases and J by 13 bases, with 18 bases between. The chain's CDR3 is CASSANRDTRPLHF. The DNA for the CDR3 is TGTGCCAGCAGCGCGAACCGGGACACCCGTCCCCTCCACTTT.

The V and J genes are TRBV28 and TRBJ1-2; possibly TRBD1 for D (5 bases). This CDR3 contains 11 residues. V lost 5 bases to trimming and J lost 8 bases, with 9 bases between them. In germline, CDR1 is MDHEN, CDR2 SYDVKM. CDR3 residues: CASSHPGGYTF. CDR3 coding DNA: TGTGCCAGCAGTCATCCAGGGGGCTACACCTTC.

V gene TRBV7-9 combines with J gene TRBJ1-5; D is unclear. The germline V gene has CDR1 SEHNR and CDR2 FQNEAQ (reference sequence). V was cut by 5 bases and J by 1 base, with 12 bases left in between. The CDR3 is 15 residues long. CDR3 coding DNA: TGTGCCAGCAGCCCCCCGGGGTCGAGCAATCAGCCCCAGCATTTT. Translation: CASSPPGSSNQPQHF.

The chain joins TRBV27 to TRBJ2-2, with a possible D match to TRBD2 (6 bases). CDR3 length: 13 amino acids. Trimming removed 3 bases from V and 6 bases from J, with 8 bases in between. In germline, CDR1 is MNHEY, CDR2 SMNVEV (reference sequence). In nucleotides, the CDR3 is TGTGCCAGCAGTTTCAGACTAGCCGGGGAGCTGTTTTTT. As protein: CASSFRLAGELFF.

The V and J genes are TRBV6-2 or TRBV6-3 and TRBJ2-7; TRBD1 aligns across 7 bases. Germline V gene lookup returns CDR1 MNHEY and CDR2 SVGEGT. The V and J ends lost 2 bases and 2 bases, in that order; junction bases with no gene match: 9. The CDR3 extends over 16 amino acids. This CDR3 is CASSYPGTARTYEQYF. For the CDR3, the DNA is TGTGCCAGCAGTTACCCGGGGACAGCACGAACCTACGAGCAGTACTTC.

CDR3 in DNA: TGTGCCAGCAGCTCCCGAACAGGGGGTGGGGAAAAACTGTTTTTT. It codes for CASSSRTGGGEKLFF. The chain joins TRBV7-6 to TRBJ1-4; 8 bases agree with TRBD1. Germline CDR1 is SGHVS and CDR2 is FNYEAQ. V was pared by 4 bases and J by 8 bases, with 9 bases of the junction left unmatched. CDR3 size: 15 residues. Filled out from reference TRBV7-6 and TRBJ1-4, the complete variable domain reads GAGVSQSPRYKVTKRGQDVALRCDPISGHVSLYWYRQALGQGPEFLTYFNYEAQQDKSGLPNDRFSAERPEGSISTLTIQRTEQRDSAMYRCASSSRTGGGEKLFFGSGTQLSVL.

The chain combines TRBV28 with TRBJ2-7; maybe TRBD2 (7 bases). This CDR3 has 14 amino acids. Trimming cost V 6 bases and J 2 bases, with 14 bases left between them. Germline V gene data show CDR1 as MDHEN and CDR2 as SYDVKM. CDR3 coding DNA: TGTGCCAGCAGGGGGGCGGGGGTAACCTACGAGCAGTACTTC. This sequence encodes CASRGAGVTYEQYF.

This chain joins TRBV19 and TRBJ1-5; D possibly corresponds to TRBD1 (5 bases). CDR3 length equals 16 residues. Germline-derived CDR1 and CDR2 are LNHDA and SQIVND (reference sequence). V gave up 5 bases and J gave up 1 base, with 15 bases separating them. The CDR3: CASSFGTTGSNQPQHF. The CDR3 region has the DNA TGTGCCAGTAGTTTTGGGACTACTGGGAGCAATCAGCCCCAGCATTTT.

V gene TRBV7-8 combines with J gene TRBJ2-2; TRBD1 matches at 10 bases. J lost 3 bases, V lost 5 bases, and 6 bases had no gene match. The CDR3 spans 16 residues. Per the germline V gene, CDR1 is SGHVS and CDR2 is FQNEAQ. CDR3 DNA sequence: TGTGCCAGCAGCCTTCGACAGGGGGCGGACACCGGGGAGCTGTTTTTT. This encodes CASSLRQGADTGELFF.

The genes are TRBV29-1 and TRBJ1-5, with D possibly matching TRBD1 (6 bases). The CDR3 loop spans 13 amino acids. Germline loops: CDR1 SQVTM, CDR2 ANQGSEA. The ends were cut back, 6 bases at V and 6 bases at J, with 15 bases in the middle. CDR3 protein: CSVRTDTGQPQHF. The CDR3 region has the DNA TGCAGCGTGAGGACAGACACGGGTCAGCCCCAGCATTTT.

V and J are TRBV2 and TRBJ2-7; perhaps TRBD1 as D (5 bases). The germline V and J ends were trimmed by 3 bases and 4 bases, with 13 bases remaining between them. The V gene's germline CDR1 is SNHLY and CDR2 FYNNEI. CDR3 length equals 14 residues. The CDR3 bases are TGTGCCAGCAGTGACTGGTACAGGTCGTACGAGCAGTACTTC. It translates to CASSDWYRSYEQYF.

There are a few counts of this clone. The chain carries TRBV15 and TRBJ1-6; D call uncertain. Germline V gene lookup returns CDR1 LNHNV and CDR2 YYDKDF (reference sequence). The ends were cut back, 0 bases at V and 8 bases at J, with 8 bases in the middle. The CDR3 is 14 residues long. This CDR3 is CATSRETRDSPLHF. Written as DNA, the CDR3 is TGTGCCACCAGCAGAGAAACGAGGGATTCACCCCTCCACTTT.

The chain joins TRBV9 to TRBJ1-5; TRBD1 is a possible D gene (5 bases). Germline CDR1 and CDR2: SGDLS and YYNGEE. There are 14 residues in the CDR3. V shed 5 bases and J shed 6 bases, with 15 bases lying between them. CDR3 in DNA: TGTGCCAGCAGTCAAAACGCCGGGGGTCAGCCCCAGCATTTT. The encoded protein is CASSQNAGGQPQHF.